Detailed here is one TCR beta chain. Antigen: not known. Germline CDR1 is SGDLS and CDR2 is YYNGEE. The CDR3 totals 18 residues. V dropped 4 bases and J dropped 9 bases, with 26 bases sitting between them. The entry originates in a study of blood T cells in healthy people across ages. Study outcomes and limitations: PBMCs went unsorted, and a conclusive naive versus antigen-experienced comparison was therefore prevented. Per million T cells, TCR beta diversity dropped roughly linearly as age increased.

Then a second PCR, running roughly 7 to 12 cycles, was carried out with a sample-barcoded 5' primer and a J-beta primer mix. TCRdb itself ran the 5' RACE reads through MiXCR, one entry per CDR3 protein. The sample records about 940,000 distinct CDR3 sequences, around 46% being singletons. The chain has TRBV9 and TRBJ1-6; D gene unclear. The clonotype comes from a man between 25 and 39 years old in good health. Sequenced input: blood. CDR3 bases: TGTGCCAGCAGCCCCCTCGAAATGGTACACGGGGTGGGTTCACCCCTCCACTTT. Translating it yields CASSPLEMVHGVGSPLHF.